The clone carrying this TCR beta chain was seen more than once but under ten times. Its antigen is as yet unknown. The sample belongs to a study of T cell repertoires in cytomegalovirus infection. MiXCR was run by TCRdb on the reads, yielding one entry per CDR3 protein. Among under 850,000 distinct CDR3 sequences listed, 30% to 35% were seen once. The CDR3 contains 13 residues. Germline values: CDR1 SGHKS, CDR2 YYEKEE (reference sequence). Trimming took off 4 bases at V and 10 bases at J, with 12 bases between the two ends. This chain connects TRBV5-5 to TRBJ1-6; possibly TRBD1 for D (5 bases). Sequenced material: cultured PBMCs, taken from culture after CMV antigen stimulation. This sequence was found in a human donor in good health (CMV status not recorded). Some clones in this sample may be carry-over from other donors' samples. The CDR3 loop is CASSPQGNSPLHF. CDR3 nucleotide sequence: TGTGCCAGCAGCCCTCAGGGCAACTCACCCCTCCACTTT.